This TCR beta chain was obtained from a study of blood T cell repertoires in COVID-19. This clone came up a few times. CDR3 size: 14 residues. Germline CDR1 reads SEHNR; CDR2 reads FQNEAQ (reference sequence). With 5 bases removed from V and 6 bases from J, the gap between germline ends came to 17 bases. Produced via immunoSEQ multiplex PCR; TCRdb's table is partial and in-frame only. Here the sample spans approximately 99,000 clones, 87% being singletons. V usage is TRBV7-9 and J usage is TRBJ2-7, with D possibly being TRBD2 (6 bases). This TCR derives from a human donor in a cohort sampled during active COVID-19. Sequenced sample: peripheral blood. Here the CDR3 DNA reads TGTGCCAGCAGCCGGATGGAGGGTTTCGGCGAGCAGTACTTC. This gives the protein CASSRMEGFGEQYF.